Following are 2 T cell receptor beta chains from one sample sequenced in a study of blood T cell repertoires in COVID-19. Data came from immunoSEQ multiplex PCR; TCRdb stores just in-frame clones and leaves some out. The table has fewer than 300,000 clones, about 85% seen once; the top ten hold 0.87%. Material for sequencing was peripheral blood. Source of these receptors: a human donor with COVID-19, enrolled during active disease. The donor label of this sample is uncertain.

V usage is TRBV4-1 and J usage is TRBJ1-1; TRBD1 matches 7 bases. The CDR3 loop spans 17 amino acids. The germline V gene has CDR1 MGHRA and CDR2 YSYEKL. Trimming removed 0 bases from V and 11 bases from J; junction bases left unmatched: 18. This chain's CDR3 is CASSQDRVNRGGVHAFF. CDR3 in DNA: TGCGCCAGCAGCCAAGATAGGGTAAACAGGGGCGGTGTGCATGCTTTCTTT.

V is TRBV4-2 and J is TRBJ2-5; 8 positions agree with TRBD2. The CDR3 spans 15 residues. The germline gives CDR1 LGHNA, CDR2 YNFKEQ. V was clipped by 4 bases and J by 1 base; unmatched bases: 5. As DNA, the CDR3 is TGTGCCAGCAGCCTACTAGCGGCACTCCAAGAGACCCAGTACTTC. Its translation: CASSLLAALQETQYF.